This is a list of T cell receptor beta chains from one sample in a study of identical twins. TCRdb redid the calling of the 5' RACE reads with MiXCR, one entry per CDR3 protein. This repertoire shows about 500,000 distinct CDR3 sequences, around an eighth found once; its top ten account for approximately 1%. These same records also appear under a second study, on yellow fever vaccine responses in identical twins.

Material: CD4+ T cells sorted from blood. The receptors shown here come from a woman aged 18 to 35 in good health. The CDR3 runs from the conserved cysteine through the conserved F or W. A D gene is named only where the DNA matches it firmly. Clone size, where shown, is once, few, many, or a class for clones that have expanded.

D | size | J | length | V | CDR3 | DNA
- | - | TRBJ2-5 | 15 | TRBV5-1 | CASSPLVGGKETQYF | TGCGCCAGCAGCCCGCTTGTGGGGGGCAAAGAGACCCAGTACTTC
- | - | TRBJ1-2 | 16 | TRBV6-5 | CASSYTHRGGNYGYTF | TGTGCCAGCAGTTACACTCATCGGGGTGGCAACTATGGCTACACCTTC
- | few | TRBJ1-5 | 21 | TRBV4-1 | CASSPAVGLPCLFDSNQPQHF | TGCGCCAGCAGCCCGGCGGTGGGGCTGCCTTGCTTGTTTGATAGCAATCAGCCCCAGCATTTT
TRBD2 | - | TRBJ2-3 | 15 | TRBV7-9 | CASSLLAGVTDTQYF | TGTGCCAGCAGCCTTTTAGCGGGAGTCACAGATACGCAGTATTTT
- | few | TRBJ2-1 | 16 | TRBV28 | CASSLGRVSTYNEQFF | TGTGCCAGCAGTTTAGGTCGGGTTTCTACCTACAATGAGCAGTTCTTC
- | few | TRBJ2-7 | 14 | TRBV29-1 | CSVGTLTATYEQYF | TGCAGCGTTGGGACCCTGACAGCCACCTACGAGCAGTACTTC
- | few | TRBJ2-5 | 13 | TRBV28 | CASSPPAGGTQYF | TGTGCCAGCAGTCCCCCCGCCGGAGGGACCCAGTACTTC
TRBD2 | few | TRBJ2-3 | 13 | TRBV20-1 | CSAGRAGADTQYF | TGCAGTGCCGGGAGGGCCGGCGCAGATACGCAGTATTTT
TRBD2 | - | TRBJ2-3 | 19 | TRBV6-6 | CASSSWRGGQGVLTDTQYF | TGTGCCAGCAGTTCCTGGCGGGGGGGCCAAGGAGTTTTGACAGATACGCAGTACTTT
TRBD2 | few | TRBJ2-1 | 14 | TRBV10-1 | CATGLAGGSRKQFF | TGCGCCACCGGACTAGCGGGAGGCTCACGGAAGCAGTTCTTC
- | - | TRBJ2-2 | 14 | TRBV15 | CATSRVTAYGELFF | TGTGCCACCAGCAGAGTGACAGCCTACGGGGAGCTGTTTTTT
TRBD1 | few | TRBJ2-2 | 14 | TRBV12-3/TRBV12-4 | CASRSTGDTGELFF | TGTGCCAGCAGATCGACAGGGGACACCGGGGAGCTGTTTTTT
TRBD2 | - | TRBJ2-1 | 14 | TRBV19 | CASTSAGALRAQFF | TGTGCCAGTACATCTGCGGGAGCCCTCCGGGCACAGTTCTTC
- | - | TRBJ2-3 | 15 | TRBV29-1 | CSVEGGVGPTDTQYF | TGCAGCGTTGAAGGAGGGGTGGGCCCCACAGATACGCAGTATTTT
- | few | TRBJ2-7 | 15 | TRBV7-2 | CASSGRGAGIYEQYF | TGTGCCAGCAGTGGCCGTGGGGCGGGAATCTACGAGCAGTACTTC
- | many | TRBJ2-7 | 12 | TRBV29-1 | CSAMGGGNEQYF | TGCAGCGCCATGGGAGGGGGGAACGAGCAGTACTTC
- | - | TRBJ2-7 | 15 | TRBV15 | CATSRDPGNSYEQYF | TGTGCCACCAGCAGGGATCCCGGGAACTCCTACGAGCAGTACTTC
- | few | TRBJ2-5 | 10 | TRBV20-1 | CSANRETQYF | TGCAGTGCTAACCGAGAGACCCAGTACTTC
- | few | TRBJ2-7 | 16 | TRBV2 | CASTRNRQLSTYEQYF | TGTGCCAGCACCAGAAACAGGCAATTAAGTACCTACGAGCAGTACTTC